Listed below are T cell receptor beta chains from one sample, sequenced in a study of CD8 T cells in ankylosing spondylitis. In TCRdb, the 5' RACE reads were re-called with MiXCR into one record per CDR3 protein. The repertoire holds 350,000 to 550,000 distinct CDR3 sequences, with more than 25% as singletons. The specimen sequenced was blood, either unsorted or a sorted T cell fraction (not recorded which). These receptors came from a male donor with ankylosing spondylitis. The CDR3 runs from the conserved cysteine through the conserved F or W. D genes are given only for firm matches. A clone size is listed for some rows: how often the clone was seen (once, few, many), or a class if it is expanded.

J gene,clone size,V gene,D gene,CDR3 DNA,CDR3 protein
TRBJ1-5,.,TRBV6-5,TRBD1,TGTGCCAGCAGTTCCCCGACAGGGGGCGGTGGCAATCAGCCCCAGCATTTT,CASSSPTGGGGNQPQHF
TRBJ2-1,.,TRBV7-9,TRBD1,TGTGCCAGCAGCCCTTTAGGGGGCTCGCAGTTCTTC,CASSPLGGSQFF
TRBJ1-1,.,TRBV5-1,.,TGCGCCAGCGCGCAAGCCCCCGGGGACACTGAAGCTTTCTTT,CASAQAPGDTEAFF
TRBJ2-1,.,TRBV29-1,.,TGCAGCGTTGATATCACCTACAATGAGCAGTTCTTC,CSVDITYNEQFF
TRBJ2-3,few,TRBV29-1,.,TGCAGCGTTTTCCACCCCCTCACAGATACGCAGTATTTT,CSVFHPLTDTQYF
TRBJ2-7,.,TRBV20-1,TRBD2,TGCAGTGCTTCACGGACAGGCCCGGGACTAGCGGGAGGAAATGAGCAGTACTTC,CSASRTGPGLAGGNEQYF
TRBJ1-1,.,TRBV3-1,.,TGTGCCAGCAGCGCTACCAGGGTGCGCGGCGGCACTGAAGCTTTCTTT,CASSATRVRGGTEAFF
TRBJ2-2,.,TRBV11-2,.,TGTGCCAGCAGCTTCCTCGGGAGCATCGGGGAGCTGTTTTTT,CASSFLGSIGELFF
TRBJ2-1,few,TRBV10-3,TRBD1,TGTGCCATCAGTACCGGGACAGAGGGTGAGCAGTTCTTC,CAISTGTEGEQFF
TRBJ1-1,.,TRBV28,.,TGTGCCAGCAGTTTAGGCCAGCTAAGCACTGAAGCTTTCTTT,CASSLGQLSTEAFF
TRBJ1-3,.,TRBV12-3/TRBV12-4,.,TGTGCCAGCAGACAGTCCTCCTCTGGAAACACCATATATTTT,CASRQSSSGNTIYF
TRBJ2-1,few,TRBV24-1,.,TGTGCCACCAGACCTGGGCGTGGGGCCTCCTACAATGAGCAGTTCTTC,CATRPGRGASYNEQFF
TRBJ2-1,.,TRBV20-1,TRBD2,TGCAGTGCTCGGCCGGGACTAGCGCCAAAAAATGAGCAGTTCTTC,CSARPGLAPKNEQFF
TRBJ2-3,.,TRBV6-1,.,TGTGCCAGCAGTGAAGCACGGAGGCGCACAGATACGCAGTATTTT,CASSEARRRTDTQYF
TRBJ1-5,.,TRBV7-9,TRBD1,TGTGCCAGCAGCTTAGGGACAGGGGATCCGAGCAATCAGCCCCAGCATTTT,CASSLGTGDPSNQPQHF
TRBJ2-5,few,TRBV3-1,.,TGTGCCAGCAGCCAAGGACCCCAAGGGACCCAGTACTTC,CASSQGPQGTQYF
TRBJ2-1,few,TRBV24-1,.,TGTGCCACCAGTGATTGGGGGGGCTCGACACGAGACAATGAGCAGTTCTTC,CATSDWGGSTRDNEQFF
TRBJ2-1,few,TRBV27,.,TGTGCCAGCAGGACTCAGGGTAATGAGCAGTTCTTC,CASRTQGNEQFF
TRBJ1-1,.,TRBV3-1,.,TGTGCCAGCAGCCCTCCAAGCGGGCACACTGAAGCTTTCTTT,CASSPPSGHTEAFF
TRBJ2-1,few,TRBV7-9,.,TGTGCCAGCAGCCTGGGAATAAGGGAGTTTGACGGGAATGAGCAGTTCTTC,CASSLGIREFDGNEQFF
TRBJ2-5,few,TRBV20-1,.,TGCAGTGTTGCGGCTAGCGTACGGACCGAGACCCAGTACTTC,CSVAASVRTETQYF
TRBJ2-5,.,TRBV12-3/TRBV12-4,.,TGTGCCAGCAGTTCCCTGAGGGGAGAGACCCAGTACTTC,CASSSLRGETQYF
TRBJ1-1,few,TRBV7-2,.,TGTGCCAGCAGCGTCCGCTGGGCCACTGAAGCTTTCTTT,CASSVRWATEAFF
TRBJ1-6,.,TRBV6-1,.,TGTGCCAGCAGCCGGGGGGACGGGAATTCACCCCTCCACTTT,CASSRGDGNSPLHF
TRBJ1-1,few,TRBV6-5,.,TGTGCCAGCAGTTTGGTGGGGGATGGGAACACTGAAGCTTTCTTT,CASSLVGDGNTEAFF
TRBJ2-2,few,TRBV5-1,.,TGCGCCAGCAGCTTACAGGATGGTGTGGCCGGGGAGCTGTTTTTT,CASSLQDGVAGELFF
TRBJ2-3,few,TRBV7-8,TRBD1,TGTGCCAGCAGCTCCCTCAGGGGGCAATCGCAAGATACGCAGTATTTT,CASSSLRGQSQDTQYF
TRBJ2-2,.,TRBV20-1,.,TGCAGTGCTAGAGACCCTAAGGAGGGAGTCGGGGAGCTGTTTTTT,CSARDPKEGVGELFF